This TCR beta chain comes out of a study of patients and donors after allogeneic stem cell transplantation (dated by TCRdb to the early 2020s). The library was prepared using RT-PCR. Sequencing was performed on a NextSeq 550. TCRdb reran the public reads through fastp at Q25 and MiXCR, keeping productive beta chains. Rows with a matching CDR3 protein are joined into one entry that keeps the most common DNA and genes. Recorded for this sample are 45,000 to 65,000 distinct CDR3 sequences; about an eighth of them occurred a single time. The ten most abundant clones make up about a third of the sample. As to this clonotype: Its binding antigen is unknown. No base qualities exist here, and no much larger clone lies one base off it.

According to the germline V gene (reference sequence), CDR1 reads MNHEY and CDR2 reads SMNVEV. Trimming accounts for 10 bases at V and 6 bases at J, while the number of junction bases matched to no gene is 14. The CDR3 has 14 amino acids, counting the end cysteine and phenylalanine. The CDR3 DNA has 42 bases and is translated from base 1. This clonotype was sampled from a human donor who was either an allogeneic HSCT recipient or a stem cell or donor lymphocyte infusion donor (not recorded which). It is not recorded whose cells these are; they may come from a transplant donor. This receptor chain uses TRBV27 and TRBJ2-7, and 8 junction bases match TRBD2. Material for sequencing was blood, either unsorted or a sorted T cell fraction (not recorded which). CDR3 sequence: CATPARGRNSEQYF. The DNA reads TGTGCCACCCCGGCACGCGGGAGGAATTCCGAGCAGTACTTC.